The 2 T cell receptor beta chains below all came from one sample that was sequenced in a study of blood T cell repertoires in COVID-19. Sequenced by immunoSEQ multiplex PCR; TCRdb stores in-frame clones only, minus some. Of 300,000 to 400,000 clones listed, about four fifths are singletons. The source material was peripheral blood. These receptors were taken from a man aged 25 to 40 with active or convalescent COVID-19.

This chain uses TRBV19 with TRBJ1-1; the match to TRBD1 covers 8 bases. CDR1 and CDR2 (germline): LNHDA, SQIVND (reference sequence). V was clipped by 5 bases and J by 9 bases; unmatched bases: 5. This CDR3 comprises 12 residues. CDR3 nucleotides: TGTGCCAGTAGTCTGCAGGGGGCAAAAGCTTTCTTT. It encodes CASSLQGAKAFF.

The V call is TRBV6-2 or TRBV6-3, the J call TRBJ1-5, with TRBD1 as a possible D gene (5 bases). The CDR3 runs 15 residues. Germline CDR1 is MNHEY and CDR2 is SVGEGT. V was cut by 2 bases and J by 6 bases, with 14 bases left in between. CDR3 sequence (DNA): TGTGCCAGCAGTTACGGGGCAGGGATAGGTCAGCCCCAGCATTTT. This encodes CASSYGAGIGQPQHF.